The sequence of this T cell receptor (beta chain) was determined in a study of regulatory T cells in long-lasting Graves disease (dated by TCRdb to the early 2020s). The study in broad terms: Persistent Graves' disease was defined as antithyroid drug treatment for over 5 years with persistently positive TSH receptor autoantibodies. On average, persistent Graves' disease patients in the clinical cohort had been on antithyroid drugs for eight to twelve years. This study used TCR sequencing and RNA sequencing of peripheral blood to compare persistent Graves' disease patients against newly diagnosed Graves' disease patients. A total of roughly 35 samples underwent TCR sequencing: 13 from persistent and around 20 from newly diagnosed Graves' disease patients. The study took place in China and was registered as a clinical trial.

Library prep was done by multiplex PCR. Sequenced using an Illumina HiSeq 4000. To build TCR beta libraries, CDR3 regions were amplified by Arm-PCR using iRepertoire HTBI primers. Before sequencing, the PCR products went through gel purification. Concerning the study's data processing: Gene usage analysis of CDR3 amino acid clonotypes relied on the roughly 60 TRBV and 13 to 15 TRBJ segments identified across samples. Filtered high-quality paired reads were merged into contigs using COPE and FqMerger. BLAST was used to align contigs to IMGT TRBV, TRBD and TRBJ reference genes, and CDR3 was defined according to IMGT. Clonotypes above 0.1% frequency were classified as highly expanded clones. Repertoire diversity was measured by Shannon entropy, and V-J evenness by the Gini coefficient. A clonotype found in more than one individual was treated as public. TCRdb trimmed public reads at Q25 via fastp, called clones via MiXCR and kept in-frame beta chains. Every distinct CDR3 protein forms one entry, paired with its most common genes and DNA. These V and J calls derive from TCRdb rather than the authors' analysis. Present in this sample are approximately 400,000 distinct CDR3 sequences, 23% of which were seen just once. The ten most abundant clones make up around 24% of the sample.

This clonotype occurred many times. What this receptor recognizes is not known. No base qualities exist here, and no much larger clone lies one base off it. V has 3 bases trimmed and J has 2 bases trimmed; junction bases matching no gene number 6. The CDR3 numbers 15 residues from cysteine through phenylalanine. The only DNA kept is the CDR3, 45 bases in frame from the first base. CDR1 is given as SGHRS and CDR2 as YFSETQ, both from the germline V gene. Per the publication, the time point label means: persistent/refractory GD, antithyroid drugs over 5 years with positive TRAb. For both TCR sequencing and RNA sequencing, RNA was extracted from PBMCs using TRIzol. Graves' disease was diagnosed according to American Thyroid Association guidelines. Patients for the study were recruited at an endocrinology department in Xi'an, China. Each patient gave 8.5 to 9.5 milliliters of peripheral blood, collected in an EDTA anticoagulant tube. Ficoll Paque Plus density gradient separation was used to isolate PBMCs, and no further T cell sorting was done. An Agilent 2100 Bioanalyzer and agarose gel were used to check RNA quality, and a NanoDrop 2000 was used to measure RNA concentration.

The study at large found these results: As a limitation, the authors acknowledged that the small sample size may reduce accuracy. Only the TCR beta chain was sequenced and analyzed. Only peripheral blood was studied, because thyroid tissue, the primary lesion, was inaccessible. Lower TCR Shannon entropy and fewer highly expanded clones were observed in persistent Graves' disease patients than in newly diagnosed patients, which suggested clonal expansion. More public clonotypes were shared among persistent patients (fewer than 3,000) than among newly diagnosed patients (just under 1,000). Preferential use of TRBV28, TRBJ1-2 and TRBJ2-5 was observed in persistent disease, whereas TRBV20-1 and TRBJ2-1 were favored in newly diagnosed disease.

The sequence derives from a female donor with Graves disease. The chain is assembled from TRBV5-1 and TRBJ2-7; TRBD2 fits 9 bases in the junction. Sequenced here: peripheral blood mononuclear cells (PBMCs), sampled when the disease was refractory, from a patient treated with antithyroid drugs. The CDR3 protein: CASSSTSGVTYEQYF. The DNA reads TGCGCCAGCAGCTCGACTAGCGGAGTAACCTACGAGCAGTACTTC.